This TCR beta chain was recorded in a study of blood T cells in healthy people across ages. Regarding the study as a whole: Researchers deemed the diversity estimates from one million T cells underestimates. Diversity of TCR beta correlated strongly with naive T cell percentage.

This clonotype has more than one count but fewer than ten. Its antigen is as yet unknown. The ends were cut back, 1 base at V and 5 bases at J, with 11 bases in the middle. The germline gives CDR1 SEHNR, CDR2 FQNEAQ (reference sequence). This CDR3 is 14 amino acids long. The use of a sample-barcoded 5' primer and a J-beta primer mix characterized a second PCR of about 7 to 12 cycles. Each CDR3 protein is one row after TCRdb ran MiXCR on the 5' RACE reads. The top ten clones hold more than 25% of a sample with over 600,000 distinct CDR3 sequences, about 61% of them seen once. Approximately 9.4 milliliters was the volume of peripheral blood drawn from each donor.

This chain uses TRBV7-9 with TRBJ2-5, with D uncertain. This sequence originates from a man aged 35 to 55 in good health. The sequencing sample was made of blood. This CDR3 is CASSLEVAPETQYF. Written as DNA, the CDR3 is TGTGCCAGCAGCTTAGAGGTAGCCCCGGAGACCCAGTACTTC.